The 8 T cell receptor beta chains below come from one sample, sequenced in a study of blood T cell repertoires in COVID-19. Clones were read by immunoSEQ multiplex PCR, and TCRdb kept only the in-frame ones, dropping some. The sample holds under 250,000 clones, around 82% seen once. Material for sequencing was peripheral blood. The receptors here all came from a man aged 50 to 59 with active or convalescent COVID-19.

This clone was seen a single time. The chain joins TRBV7-8 to TRBJ2-1; 7 bases line up with TRBD1. V lost 5 bases and J lost 5; bases outside the gene matches: 3. From germline, CDR1 is SGHVS and CDR2 FQNEAQ. The CDR3 has 13 residues. The CDR3 region has the DNA TGTGCCAGCAGCCTGGACAGGAACAATGAGCAGTTCTTC. It specifies CASSLDRNNEQFF.

The chain couples TRBV5-4 to TRBJ2-1, with TRBD2 matching 8 bases. Germline V gene lookup returns CDR1 SGHNT and CDR2 YYREEE (reference sequence). The CDR3 loop spans 13 amino acids. With V trimmed by 3 bases and J by 6 bases, 2 bases remained unmatched. The CDR3 loop reads CASSSGLGNEQFF. CDR3 nucleotides: TGTGCCAGCAGCTCGGGACTAGGCAATGAGCAGTTCTTC.

The rearrangement links TRBV4-2 to TRBJ1-5; 9 bases align to TRBD1. Looked up from germline, CDR1 is LGHNA and CDR2 is YNFKEQ. The ends lost 4 bases at V and 2 bases at J; junction bases unmatched: 6. The CDR3 is 16 amino acids. CDR3 protein: CASSRQGGIGNQPQHF. The CDR3 DNA sequence: TGTGCCAGCAGCCGACAGGGGGGTATCGGCAATCAGCCCCAGCATTTT.

This clone was found once. The rearrangement uses TRBV6-5 and TRBJ2-7; 9 positions match TRBD2. V lost 6 bases and J lost 2; bases outside the gene matches: 8. The CDR3 has 15 amino acids. The germline CDR1 and CDR2 sequences are MNHEY and SVGAGI. CDR3: CASSVAGAGTYEQYF. The CDR3 DNA follows: TGTGCCAGCAGCGTAGCGGGGGCCGGAACCTACGAGCAGTACTTC.

This clone was seen repeatedly, ten times or more. V is TRBV10-3 and J is TRBJ2-7, with 13 nucleotides matching TRBD2. The CDR3 loop spans 17 amino acids. CDR1 and CDR2 (germline): ENHRY, SYGVKD. V gave up 8 bases and J gave up 3 bases; unmatched junction bases: 13. CDR3: CAIGGGLAGTTHYEQYF. In DNA, the CDR3 is TGTGCCATCGGTGGGGGACTAGCGGGGACTACCCACTACGAGCAGTACTTC.

To note about this clone: This sample also contains other DNA sequences that code for the same CDR3. This sequence joins TRBV20-1 and TRBJ1-2, with D hard to call. Deletions cut 4 bases from V and 0 bases from J, with 3 bases between. In germline, CDR1 is DFQATT, CDR2 SNEGSKA (reference sequence). The CDR3 length is 11 residues. CDR3: CSATTNYGYTF. The CDR3, as DNA: TGCAGTGCTACCACTAACTATGGCTACACCTTC.

This sequence joins TRBV28 and TRBJ1-2; D is possibly TRBD1 (5 bases). Germline V gene data show CDR1 as MDHEN and CDR2 as SYDVKM. The length of the CDR3 is 11 residues. V was shortened by 8 bases and J by 4 bases, with 8 bases between the two germline ends. CDR3 DNA sequence: TGTGCCAGCGCCAGGGTCTATGGCTACACCTTC. Translating gives CASARVYGYTF.

The chain combines TRBV2 with TRBJ2-5; D perhaps matches TRBD1 (6 bases). The CDR3 runs 13 residues. V was shortened by 6 bases and J by 4 bases, with 12 bases between the two germline ends. Looked up from germline, CDR1 is SNHLY and CDR2 is FYNNEI. The CDR3 loop is CASSLQGSETQYF. The DNA of the CDR3 is TGTGCCAGCAGCTTACAGGGTTCAGAGACCCAGTACTTC. Full variable domain (rest looked up from reference TRBV2 and TRBJ2-5): EPEVTQTPSHQVTQMGQEVILRCVPISNHLYFYWYRQILGQKVEFLVSFYNNEISEKSEIFDDQFSVERPDGSNFTLKIRSTKLEDSAMYFCASSLQGSETQYFGPGTRLLVL.